Below, 28 T cell receptor beta chains from the same sample are listed, as sequenced in a study of T-cell memory formation after mild COVID-19 (dated by TCRdb to the early 2020s). The library was produced with 5' RACE. The instrument was an Illumina NovaSeq 6000. TCRdb handled the public reads itself, with Q25 trimming in fastp and clone calling in MiXCR, and kept productive beta chains. Rows with a matching CDR3 protein are joined into one entry that keeps the most common DNA and genes. The table for this sample lists about 170,000 distinct CDR3 sequences; 13% of them were counted only once. The ten largest clones take up about 3.3% of the sample. Sample: PBMCs or a T cell subset sorted from them (not recorded which). These receptors all stem from a young man who had mild COVID-19 (a few samples of this study predate the infection). The sample titles of this study are shuffled in the database, so cell type and time point are left out; the donor was told from shared clones.

This clonotype has at least ten counts. This CDR3 reads CASRPTGGNTGELFF. Here the CDR3 DNA reads TGCGCCAGCAGGCCGACAGGGGGTAACACCGGGGAGCTGTTTTTT. The chain has TRBV5-1 and TRBJ2-2; 9 nucleotides agree with TRBD1. With 5 bases clipped from V and 2 bases from J, the junction kept 4 bases outside the gene matches. The CDR3 sequence is 15 residues long. CDR1 SGHRS and CDR2 YFSETQ come from the germline V gene.

The sample holds a few counts of this clonotype. This rearrangement joins TRBV11-2 to TRBJ2-7; 9 bases agree with TRBD1. Germline values: CDR1 SGHAT, CDR2 FQNNGV. The CDR3 covers 15 residues. The junction had 9 bases not matched to a gene; V was cut back by 4 bases and J by 5 bases. The CDR3 is CASSSPGQGPHEQYF. In nucleotides, the CDR3 is TGTGCCAGCAGCTCGCCGGGACAGGGCCCCCACGAGCAGTACTTC.

This clonotype turned up a few times. The V call is TRBV7-8, the J call TRBJ1-5, with TRBD1 as a possible D gene (6 bases). The CDR3 contains 16 residues. Trimming left V 5 bases short and J 0 bases short, with 14 bases between. The germline V gene has CDR1 SGHVS and CDR2 FQNEAQ. In DNA form, the CDR3 reads TGTGCCAGCAGCGCGTACAGGGTACCTAGCAATCAGCCCCAGCATTTT. Translated, it gives CASSAYRVPSNQPQHF.

As to this clonotype: A much larger clonotype is one base distant, so this may be a read error. CDR3 in DNA: TGTGCCAGCAGTTTATTCGGGGAGCTGTTTTTT. Residues: CASSLFGELFF. This chain uses TRBV28 with TRBJ2-2; D ambiguous. Trimming removed 1 base from V and 7 bases from J, with 1 base in between. This CDR3 comprises 11 residues. The germline CDR1 and CDR2 sequences are MDHEN and SYDVKM.

The chain couples TRBV2 to TRBJ2-7; no firm D call. Germline V gene data show CDR1 as SNHLY and CDR2 as FYNNEI. The CDR3 runs to 14 residues. Trimming cost V 5 bases and J 1 base, with 12 bases left between them. CDR3 in DNA: TGTGCCAGCAGTCCCTACAGCGTTTCCTACGAGCAGTACGTC. The encoded protein is CASSPYSVSYEQYV.

This clonotype has more than one count but fewer than ten. The chain employs TRBV5-1 and TRBJ2-5; 14 nucleotides align to TRBD2. CDR3 length: 16 residues. Trimming removed 3 bases from V and 4 bases from J; junction bases left unmatched: 5. Germline assignment: CDR1 SGHRS and CDR2 YFSETQ. The CDR3 DNA reads TGCGCCAGCAGCTCTCGGACTAGCGGGGGGCCAGAGACCCAGTACTTC. It yields the protein CASSSRTSGGPETQYF.

The chain joins TRBV27 to TRBJ2-5; the D gene is possibly TRBD2 (7 bases). Germline V gene lookup returns CDR1 MNHEY and CDR2 SMNVEV (reference sequence). This CDR3 has 14 residues. The V gene lost 5 bases and the J gene lost 4 bases, with 14 bases spanning the gap. The CDR3 DNA reads as TGTGCCAGCAGTGGGGGGGCCTTCCGAGAGACCCAGTACTTC. Encoded protein: CASSGGAFRETQYF.

The rearrangement uses TRBV4-3 and TRBJ1-6; no clear D gene. The CDR3 is 16 residues long. CDR1 and CDR2 (germline): LGHNA, YSLEER. V lost 0 bases, J lost 0 bases, and 6 bases lay in between. CDR3 bases: TGCGCCAGCAGCCAAGATCGTATCTCCTATAATTCACCCCTCCACTTT. Translating gives CASSQDRISYNSPLHF.

The chain employs TRBV7-9 and TRBJ2-3; TRBD1 might be the D (5 bases). Looked up from germline, CDR1 is SEHNR and CDR2 is FQNEAQ (reference sequence). V gave up 4 bases and J gave up 6 bases, with 20 bases separating them. This CDR3 is built from 16 residues. The CDR3 loop reads CASSWGGWANPDTQYF. Here the CDR3 DNA reads TGTGCCAGCAGCTGGGGCGGATGGGCGAATCCCGATACGCAGTATTTT.

Only a few counts were recorded for this clonotype. The gene calls are TRBV3-1 and TRBJ2-7; either TRBD1 or TRBD2 may supply D (6 bases each). This CDR3 has 16 amino acids. CDR1 and CDR2 from the germline V gene are LGHDT and YNNKEL (reference sequence). V was pared by 0 bases and J by 0 bases, with 12 bases between. In nucleotides, the CDR3 is TGTGCCAGCAGCCAAGATGAAGGGGGGTGCTCCTACGAGCAGTACGTC. Amino acid sequence: CASSQDEGGCSYEQYV.

This clonotype was seen a few times. The chain links TRBV5-1 to TRBJ1-1, with D perhaps TRBD1 (5 bases). The CDR3 consists of 15 residues. The germline V and J ends were trimmed by 0 bases and 8 bases, with 17 bases remaining between them. The germline gives CDR1 SGHRS, CDR2 YFSETQ. This CDR3 reads CASSLEFWQGPEAFF. DNA for the CDR3: TGCGCCAGCAGCTTGGAGTTTTGGCAGGGTCCCGAAGCTTTCTTT.

This clonotype was seen a few times. The chain couples TRBV11-1 to TRBJ2-3; D remains unclear. The germline gives CDR1 SGHAT, CDR2 FQDESV (reference sequence). This CDR3 region has 13 residues. Trimming stripped 4 bases from V and 5 bases from J, with 10 bases between. CDR3 nucleotides: TGTGCCAGCAGCTCAGTACGCCTAGATACGCAGTATTTT. Protein: CASSSVRLDTQYF.

This chain joins TRBV5-1 and TRBJ1-1; D not certain. CDR3 length: 13 residues. Trimming removed 8 bases at V and 5 bases at J, with 16 bases between. Germline lookup yields CDR1 SGHRS and CDR2 YFSETQ. CDR3 nucleotide sequence: TGCGCCAGTACCCCGGGGAGGGAGACTGAAGCTTTCTTT. Its translation: CASTPGRETEAFF.

This clonotype has a count of ten or more. The chain carries TRBV6-6 and TRBJ2-1, with 11 bases fitting TRBD2. The CDR3 spans 13 residues. V gave up 7 bases and J gave up 7 bases; unmatched junction bases: 3. The germline CDR1 and CDR2 sequences are MNHNY and SVGAGI (reference sequence). The CDR3, as DNA: TGTGCCAGCACCCTAGCGGGGGGTAATGAGCAGTTCTTC. As protein: CASTLAGGNEQFF.

This clonotype turned up a few times. This sequence joins TRBV7-3 and TRBJ2-1; D remains unclear. Germline V CDR1 and CDR2: SGHTA, FQGTGA. V shed 2 bases and J shed 2 bases, with 10 bases lying between them. The CDR3 is 15 amino acids. The CDR3 reads CASSLGTQTYNEQFF. The CDR3 DNA sequence: TGTGCCAGCAGCTTAGGTACTCAAACCTACAATGAGCAGTTCTTC.

V is TRBV5-1 and J is TRBJ1-4; tentative D call: TRBD1 (5 bases). Looked up from germline, CDR1 is SGHRS and CDR2 is YFSETQ. Trimming shortened V by 3 bases and J by 0 bases, and 12 bases separated the two germline ends. The CDR3 loop spans 16 amino acids. The CDR3 is CASSSGDYATNEKLFF. Here the CDR3 DNA reads TGCGCCAGCAGCTCCGGGGACTACGCAACTAATGAAAAACTGTTTTTT.

The chain couples TRBV19 to TRBJ2-5, with 9 bases identical to TRBD1. This CDR3 region has 14 residues. CDR1 is LNHDA, CDR2 SQIVND, per germline (reference sequence). Trimming took 7 bases from V and 5 from J; bases not matched to a gene: 8. Written as DNA, the CDR3 is TGTGCCAGTAAAAGGACAGGGGTCGGCGAGACCCAGTACTTC. Protein sequence: CASKRTGVGETQYF.

This clonotype occurred a few times. The V and J genes are TRBV5-1 and TRBJ2-1; maybe TRBD2 (6 bases). This CDR3 has 15 residues. The V gene's germline CDR1 is SGHRS and CDR2 YFSETQ. The V end lost 1 base, the J end lost 7 bases, and 15 bases lay between the germline ends. The CDR3, as DNA: TGCGCCAGCAGCTTGACAGTTCCCCGGGGGAATGAGCAGTTCTTC. It specifies CASSLTVPRGNEQFF.

The sample holds a few counts of this clonotype. This sequence joins TRBV4-2 and TRBJ2-2; D remains unclear. V was shortened by 1 base and J by 6 bases, with 6 bases between the two germline ends. Germline CDR1 LGHNA, CDR2 YNFKEQ. CDR3 length equals 13 residues. In DNA form, the CDR3 reads TGTGCCAGCAGCCAAGGGGGTTCCGGGGAGCTGTTTTTT. This sequence encodes CASSQGGSGELFF.

This clonotype was seen more than once but under ten times. This chain uses TRBV7-9 with TRBJ1-6; the D gene is possibly TRBD1 (5 bases). V was cut by 3 bases and J by 7 bases, with 10 bases left in between. The germline gives CDR1 SEHNR, CDR2 FQNEAQ (reference sequence). CDR3 length: 14 residues. CDR3 region: CASSLGRANSPLHF. CDR3 DNA: TGTGCCAGCAGCTTGGGACGGGCAAATTCACCCCTCCACTTT.

This clonotype occurred a few times. The genes are TRBV12-3 or TRBV12-4 and TRBJ1-1; D is undetermined. The V gene lost 5 bases and the J gene lost 4 bases, with 8 bases spanning the gap. The CDR3 consists of 12 residues. As DNA, the CDR3 is TGTGCCAGCAGTCCCTTGGGCACTGAAGCTTTCTTT. Translated: CASSPLGTEAFF.

This clonotype was detected only a few times. The rearrangement uses TRBV7-9 and TRBJ2-5; the D gene could be TRBD1 or TRBD2 (5 bases each). Trimming removed 2 bases from V and 5 bases from J, with 12 bases in between. CDR3 length: 14 amino acids. CDR1 is SEHNR, CDR2 FQNEAQ, per germline (reference sequence). The CDR3 region is CASSLFGDPETQYF. The CDR3 bases are TGTGCCAGCAGCTTATTTGGGGACCCGGAGACCCAGTACTTC.

This clonotype was seen more than once but under ten times. CDR3 in amino acids: CASSYYEVTYEQYF. CDR3 nucleotides: TGTGCCAGCAGTTACTATGAGGTAACCTACGAGCAGTACTTC. The genes are TRBV6-2 or TRBV6-3 and TRBJ2-7; no definite D call. Trimming pared 1 base from V and 2 bases from J, leaving 9 bases between. The CDR3 totals 14 residues. The germline V gene encodes CDR1 MNHEY and CDR2 SVGEGT.

This clonotype has more than one count but fewer than ten. Here the CDR3 DNA reads TGCGCCAGCAGCAGAGGAGGGGTTCAAGAGACCCAGTACTTC. Translating it yields CASSRGGVQETQYF. The gene calls are TRBV5-1 and TRBJ2-5, with D tentatively TRBD2 (6 bases). Germline CDR1 SGHRS, CDR2 YFSETQ. The germline V and J ends were trimmed by 4 bases and 2 bases, with 12 bases remaining between them. This CDR3 has 14 residues. Variable domain in full (rest from reference TRBV5-1 and TRBJ2-5): KAGVTQTPRYLIKTRGQQVTLSCSPISGHRSVSWYQQTPGQGLQFLFEYFSETQRNKGNFPGRFSGRQFSNSRSEMNVSTLELGDSALYLCASSRGGVQETQYFGPGTRLLVL.

The V and J genes are TRBV3-1 and TRBJ2-1; D remains unclear. CDR1 and CDR2 (germline): LGHDT, YNNKEL (reference sequence). The CDR3 spans 15 residues. Trimming left V 1 base short and J 2 bases short, with 9 bases between. The CDR3 is CASSQGPQTYNEQFF. The CDR3 nucleotides are TGTGCCAGCAGCCAAGGTCCACAGACCTACAATGAGCAGTTCTTC.

This chain connects TRBV11-2 to TRBJ1-2, with 7 bases matching TRBD1. Germline V lookup: CDR1 SGHAT, CDR2 FQNNGV. V was pared by 5 bases and J by 0 bases, with 6 bases of the junction left unmatched. This CDR3 is built from 15 residues. The CDR3 reads CASSIRDSPNYGYTF. Here the CDR3 DNA reads TGTGCCAGCAGCATAAGGGACAGCCCTAACTATGGCTACACCTTC.

This clonotype came up a few times. The chain links TRBV7-2 to TRBJ2-1; maybe TRBD1 (5 bases). Deletions cut 5 bases from V and 8 bases from J, with 16 bases between. Per germline, CDR1 SGHTA and CDR2 FQGNSA. The length of the CDR3 is 14 residues. CDR3 residues: CASSRGISYDEQFF. CDR3 bases: TGTGCCAGCAGCAGGGGCATCTCGTATGATGAGCAGTTCTTC.

The chain joins TRBV7-9 to TRBJ1-5; tentative D call: TRBD1 (5 bases). The V gene's germline CDR1 is SEHNR and CDR2 FQNEAQ (reference sequence). The CDR3 is 16 residues long. Deletions cut 5 bases from V and 0 bases from J, with 14 bases between. The CDR3 sequence: CASSLRDGYSNQPQHF. CDR3 in DNA: TGTGCCAGCAGCCTCCGGGACGGATATAGCAATCAGCCCCAGCATTTT.